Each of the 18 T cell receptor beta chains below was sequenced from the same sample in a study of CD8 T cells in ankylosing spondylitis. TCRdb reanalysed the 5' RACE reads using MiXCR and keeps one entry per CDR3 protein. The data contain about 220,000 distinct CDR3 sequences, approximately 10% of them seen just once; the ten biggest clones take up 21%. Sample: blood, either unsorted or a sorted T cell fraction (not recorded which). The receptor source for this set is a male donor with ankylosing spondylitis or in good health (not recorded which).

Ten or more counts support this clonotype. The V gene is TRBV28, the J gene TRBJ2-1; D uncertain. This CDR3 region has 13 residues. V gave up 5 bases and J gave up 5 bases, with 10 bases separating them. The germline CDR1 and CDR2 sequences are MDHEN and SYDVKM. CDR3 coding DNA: TGTGCCAGCAGTAAGACCAGCCACAATGAGCAGTTCTTC. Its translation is CASSKTSHNEQFF.

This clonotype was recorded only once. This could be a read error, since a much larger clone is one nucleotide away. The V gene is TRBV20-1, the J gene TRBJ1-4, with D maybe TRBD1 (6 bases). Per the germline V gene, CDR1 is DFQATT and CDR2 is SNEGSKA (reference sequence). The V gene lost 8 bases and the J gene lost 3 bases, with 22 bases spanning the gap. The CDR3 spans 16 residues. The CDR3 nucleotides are TGCAGTACTGAGGCGACGGGGGGCTTTTCTAATGAAAAACTGTTTTTT. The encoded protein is CSTEATGGFSNEKLFF.

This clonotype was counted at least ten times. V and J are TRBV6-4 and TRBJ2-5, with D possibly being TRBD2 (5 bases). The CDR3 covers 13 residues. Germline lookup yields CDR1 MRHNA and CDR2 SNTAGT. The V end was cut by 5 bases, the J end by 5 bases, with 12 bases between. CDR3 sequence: CASSREERETQYF. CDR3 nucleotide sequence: TGTGCCAGCAGTCGGGAAGAGAGGGAGACCCAGTACTTC.

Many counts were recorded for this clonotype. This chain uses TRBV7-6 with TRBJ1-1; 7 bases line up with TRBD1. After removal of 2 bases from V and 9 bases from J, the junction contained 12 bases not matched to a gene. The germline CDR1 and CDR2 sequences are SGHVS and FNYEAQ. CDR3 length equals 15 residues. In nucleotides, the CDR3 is TGTGCCAGCAGCTTATCTCCCTCAGGGACAGAAAAAGCTTTCTTT. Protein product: CASSLSPSGTEKAFF. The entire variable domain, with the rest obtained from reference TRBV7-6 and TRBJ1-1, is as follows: GAGVSQSPRYKVTKRGQDVALRCDPISGHVSLYWYRQALGQGPEFLTYFNYEAQQDKSGLPNDRFSAERPEGSISTLTIQRTEQRDSAMYRCASSLSPSGTEKAFFGQGTRLTVV.

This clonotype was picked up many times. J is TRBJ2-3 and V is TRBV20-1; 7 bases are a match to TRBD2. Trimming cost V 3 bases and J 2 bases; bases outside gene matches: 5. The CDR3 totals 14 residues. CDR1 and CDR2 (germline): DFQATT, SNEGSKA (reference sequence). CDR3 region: CSARQRGSTDTQYF. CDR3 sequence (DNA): TGCAGTGCTAGGCAGCGGGGCTCCACAGATACGCAGTATTTT.

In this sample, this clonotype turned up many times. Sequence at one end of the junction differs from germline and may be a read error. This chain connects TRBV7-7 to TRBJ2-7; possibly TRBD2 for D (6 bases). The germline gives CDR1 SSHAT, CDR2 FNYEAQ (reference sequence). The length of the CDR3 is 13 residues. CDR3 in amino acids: CASSVDSGYEQYF. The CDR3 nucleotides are TGTGCTAGCAGCGTCGATAGCGGCTACGAGCAGTACTTC.

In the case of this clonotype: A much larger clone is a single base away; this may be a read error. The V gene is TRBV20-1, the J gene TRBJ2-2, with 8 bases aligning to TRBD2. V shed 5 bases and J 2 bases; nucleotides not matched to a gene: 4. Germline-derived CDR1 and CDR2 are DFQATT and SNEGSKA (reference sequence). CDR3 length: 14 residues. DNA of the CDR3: TGCAGTGCTCCGACTAGCGCAAACACCGGGGAGCTGTTTTTT. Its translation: CSAPTSANTGELFF.

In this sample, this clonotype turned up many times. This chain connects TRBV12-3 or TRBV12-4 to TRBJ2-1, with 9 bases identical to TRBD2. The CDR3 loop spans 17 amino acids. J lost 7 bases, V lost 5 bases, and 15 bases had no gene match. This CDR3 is CASSPDYGAGGGNEQFF. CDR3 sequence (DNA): TGTGCCAGCAGTCCAGATTACGGAGCGGGGGGCGGGAATGAGCAGTTCTTC.

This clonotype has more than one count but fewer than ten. This CDR3 reads CAWSPGAKNIQYF. CDR3 coding DNA: TGTGCCTGGAGTCCGGGAGCCAAAAACATTCAGTACTTC. The genes are TRBV30 and TRBJ2-4; no clear D gene. V was shortened by 2 bases and J by 0 bases, with 5 bases between the two germline ends. Germline CDR1 reads GTSNPN; CDR2 reads SVGIG (reference sequence). This CDR3 region has 13 residues.

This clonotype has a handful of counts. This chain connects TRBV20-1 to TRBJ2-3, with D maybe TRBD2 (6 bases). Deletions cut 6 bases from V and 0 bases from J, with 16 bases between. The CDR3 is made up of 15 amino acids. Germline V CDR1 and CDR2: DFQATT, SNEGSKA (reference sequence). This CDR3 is CSAIGGSASTDTQYF. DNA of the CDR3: TGCAGTGCAATTGGGGGGAGCGCTAGCACAGATACGCAGTATTTT.

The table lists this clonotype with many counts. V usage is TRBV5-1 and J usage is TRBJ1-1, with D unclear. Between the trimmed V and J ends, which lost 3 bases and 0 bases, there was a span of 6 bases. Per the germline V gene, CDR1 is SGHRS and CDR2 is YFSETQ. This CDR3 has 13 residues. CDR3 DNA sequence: TGCGCCAGCAGCTATAAACTGAACACTGAAGCTTTCTTT. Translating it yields CASSYKLNTEAFF. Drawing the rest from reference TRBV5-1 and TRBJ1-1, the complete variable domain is KAGVTQTPRYLIKTRGQQVTLSCSPISGHRSVSWYQQTPGQGLQFLFEYFSETQRNKGNFPGRFSGRQFSNSRSEMNVSTLELGDSALYLCASSYKLNTEAFFGQGTRLTVV.

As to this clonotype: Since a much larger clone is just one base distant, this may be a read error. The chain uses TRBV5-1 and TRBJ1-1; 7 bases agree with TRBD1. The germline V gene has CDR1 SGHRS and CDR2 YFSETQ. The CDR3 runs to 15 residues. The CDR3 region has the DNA TGCGCCAGCAGCTTGACAGGGGATGCCGTCACTGAAGCTCTCTTT. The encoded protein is CASSLTGDAVTEALF. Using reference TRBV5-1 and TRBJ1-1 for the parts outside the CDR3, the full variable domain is KAGVTQTPRYLIKTRGQQVTLSCSPISGHRSVSWYQQTPGQGLQFLFEYFSETQRNKGNFPGRFSGRQFSNSRSEMNVSTLELGDSALYLCASSLTGDAVTEALFGQGTRLTVV.

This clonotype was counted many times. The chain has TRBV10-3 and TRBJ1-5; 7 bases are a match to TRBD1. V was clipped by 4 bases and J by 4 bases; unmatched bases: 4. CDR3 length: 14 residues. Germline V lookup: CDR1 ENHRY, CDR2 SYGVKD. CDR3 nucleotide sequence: TGTGCCATCAGTGGGGACAGTAGAAATCAGCCCCAGCATTTT. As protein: CAISGDSRNQPQHF.

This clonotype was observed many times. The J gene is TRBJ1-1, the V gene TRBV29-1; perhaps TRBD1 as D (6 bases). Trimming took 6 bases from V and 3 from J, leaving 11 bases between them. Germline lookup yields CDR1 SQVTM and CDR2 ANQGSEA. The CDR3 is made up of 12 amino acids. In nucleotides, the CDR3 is TGCAGCGTCGTCACAGGGCACACTGAAGCTTTCTTT. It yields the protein CSVVTGHTEAFF.

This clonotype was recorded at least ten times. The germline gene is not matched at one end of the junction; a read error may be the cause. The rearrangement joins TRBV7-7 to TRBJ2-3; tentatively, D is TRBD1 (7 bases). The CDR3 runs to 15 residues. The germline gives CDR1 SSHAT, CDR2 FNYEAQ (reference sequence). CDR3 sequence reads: CASSLAAGGIDTQYF. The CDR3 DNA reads TGTGCTAGCAGCTTAGCGGCAGGGGGAATAGATACGCAGTATTTT.

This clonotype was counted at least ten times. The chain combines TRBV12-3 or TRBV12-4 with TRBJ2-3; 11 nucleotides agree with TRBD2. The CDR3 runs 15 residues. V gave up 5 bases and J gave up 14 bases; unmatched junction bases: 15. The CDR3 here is CASSPAPMTSGALYF. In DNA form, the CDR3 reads TGTGCCAGCAGTCCCGCACCAATGACTAGCGGGGCTTTGTATTTT.

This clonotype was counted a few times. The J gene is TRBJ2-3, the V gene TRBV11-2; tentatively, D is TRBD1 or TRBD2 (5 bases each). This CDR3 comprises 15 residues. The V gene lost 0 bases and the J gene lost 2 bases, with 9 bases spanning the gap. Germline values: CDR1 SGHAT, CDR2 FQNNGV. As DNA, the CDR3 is TGTGCCAGCAGCTTAGAGAGGGGACCCACAGATACGCAGTATTTT. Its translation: CASSLERGPTDTQYF.

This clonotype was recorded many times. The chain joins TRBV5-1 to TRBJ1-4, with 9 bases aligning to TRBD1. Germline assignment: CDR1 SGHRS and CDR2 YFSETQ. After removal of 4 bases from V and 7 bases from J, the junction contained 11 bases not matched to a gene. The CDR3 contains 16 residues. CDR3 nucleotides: TGCGCCAGCAGCCCGGGACAGGGCTTCAGGAGTGAAAAACTGTTTTTT. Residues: CASSPGQGFRSEKLFF.